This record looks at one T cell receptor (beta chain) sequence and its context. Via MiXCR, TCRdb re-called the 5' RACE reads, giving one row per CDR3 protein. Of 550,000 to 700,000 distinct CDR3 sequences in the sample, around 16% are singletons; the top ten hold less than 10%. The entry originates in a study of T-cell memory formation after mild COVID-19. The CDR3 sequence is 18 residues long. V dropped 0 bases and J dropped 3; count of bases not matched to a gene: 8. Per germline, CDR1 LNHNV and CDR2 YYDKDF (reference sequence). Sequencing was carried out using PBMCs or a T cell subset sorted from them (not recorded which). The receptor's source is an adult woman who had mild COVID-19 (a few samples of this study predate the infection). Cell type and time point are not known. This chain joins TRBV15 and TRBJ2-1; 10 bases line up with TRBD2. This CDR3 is CATSRETGSGGVYNEQFF. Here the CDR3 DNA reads TGTGCCACCAGCAGAGAGACCGGAAGCGGGGGGGTCTACAATGAGCAGTTCTTC.